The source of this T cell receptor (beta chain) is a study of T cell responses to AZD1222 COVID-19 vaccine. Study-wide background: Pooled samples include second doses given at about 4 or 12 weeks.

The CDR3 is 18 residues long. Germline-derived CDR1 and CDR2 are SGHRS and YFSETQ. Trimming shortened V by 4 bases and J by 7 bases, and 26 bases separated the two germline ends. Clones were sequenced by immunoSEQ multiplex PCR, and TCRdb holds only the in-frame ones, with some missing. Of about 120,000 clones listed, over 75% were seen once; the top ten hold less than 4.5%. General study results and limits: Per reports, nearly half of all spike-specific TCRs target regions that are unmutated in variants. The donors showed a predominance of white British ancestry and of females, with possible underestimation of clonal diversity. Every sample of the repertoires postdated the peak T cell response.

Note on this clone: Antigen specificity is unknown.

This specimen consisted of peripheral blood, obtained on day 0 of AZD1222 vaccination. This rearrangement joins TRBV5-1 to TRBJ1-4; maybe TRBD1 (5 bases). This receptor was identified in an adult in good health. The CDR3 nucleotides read TGCGCCAGCAGCCCCCTGGGAACAGGCGGAGCCCAGAGTGAAAAACTGTTTTTT. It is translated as CASSPLGTGGAQSEKLFF.